Presented here are 12 T cell receptor beta chains from one specimen sequenced in a study of CD8+CD57+ T cells in acquired aplastic anemia. Investigators profiled TCR beta VDJ and CDR3 from genomic DNA template. TCRdb reprocessed the reads via MiXCR and lists one record per CDR3 protein. The sample records 200,000 to 250,000 distinct CDR3 sequences, 34% being singletons. The source material was sorted CD4+, CD8+, or CD8+CD57+ T cells (not recorded which) from PBMCs. The origin of the receptors is a human donor in good health, serving as a control.

This clonotype occurred many times. The chain employs TRBV12-3 or TRBV12-4 and TRBJ2-7; 9 positions match TRBD1. The junction had 10 bases not matched to a gene; V was cut back by 3 bases and J by 1 base. The CDR3 consists of 17 residues. The CDR3 bases are TGTGCCAGCAGTTTGGACAGGGGCGGGTACGGGTCCTACGAGCAGTACTTC. The encoded protein is CASSLDRGGYGSYEQYF.

This chain connects TRBV20-1 to TRBJ1-5; possible D gene TRBD1, 5 bases. The CDR3 sequence is 14 residues long. Deletions cut 6 bases from V and 0 bases from J, with 12 bases between. Looked up from germline, CDR1 is DFQATT and CDR2 is SNEGSKA (reference sequence). As DNA, the CDR3 is TGCAGTGCAAAGGGGTTTTATAGCAATCAGCCCCAGCATTTT. Translation gives CSAKGFYSNQPQHF.

This clonotype was counted at least ten times. The CDR3 does not end in the conserved phenylalanine or tryptophan, so this is likely a read error. It is unclear where the CDR3 begins or ends on the DNA, so no DNA is shown, and the CDR3 is as TCRdb lists it. The chain has TRBV7-9 and TRBJ1-1; TRBD1 reflects the table's D call only, with no check against the DNA. The CDR3 contains 11 residues when both ends are counted. The germline V gene has CDR1 SEHNR and CDR2 FQNEAQ (reference sequence). CDR3 residues: CASSLAGRDQI.

This clonotype occurred many times. This sequence joins TRBV7-9 and TRBJ2-7; 8 bases fit TRBD1. After removal of 0 bases from V and 3 bases from J, the junction contained 4 bases not matched to a gene. CDR1 and CDR2 from the germline V gene are SEHNR and FQNEAQ (reference sequence). This CDR3 spans 15 amino acids. DNA for the CDR3: TGTGCCAGCAGCTTAGCCGGGACAGGAGTCTACGAGCAGTACTTC. Translating gives CASSLAGTGVYEQYF.

The chain uses TRBV24-1 and TRBJ2-7; 9 nucleotides line up with TRBD1. The germline CDR1 and CDR2 sequences are KGHDR and SFDVKD. Losses at the gene ends were 8 bases for V and 3 bases for J; bases not matched to a gene: 13. The CDR3 runs 16 residues. CDR3 protein: CATTSKETGGNYEQYF. In DNA form, the CDR3 reads TGTGCCACCACCAGCAAGGAGACAGGGGGAAACTACGAGCAGTACTTC.

In regard to this clonotype: A much bigger clone sits one base away, suggesting this may be a read error. V and J are TRBV20-1 and TRBJ2-3, with D possibly called TRBD1 or TRBD2 (5 bases each). The germline CDR1 and CDR2 sequences are DFQATT and SNEGSKA (reference sequence). Trimming cost V 8 bases and J 2 bases, with 17 bases left between them. The CDR3 spans 14 residues. CDR3: CSSRPGGPTDTQYF. The CDR3 DNA reads as TGCAGTTCGCGCCCTGGGGGTCCCACAGATACGCAGTATTTT.

This clonotype occurred many times. The chain uses TRBV15 and TRBJ2-7, with D possibly matching TRBD1 (6 bases). This CDR3 is 14 amino acids long. The ends were cut back, 1 base at V and 3 bases at J, with 10 bases in the middle. Germline CDR1 is LNHNV and CDR2 is YYDKDF (reference sequence). The CDR3 DNA reads as TGTGCCACCAGCAGAGTACAGGGATTCTACGAGCAGTACTTC. Its translation: CATSRVQGFYEQYF.

This clonotype appeared a few times. The V call is TRBV12-3 or TRBV12-4, the J call TRBJ2-2, with TRBD1 matching over 9 bases. V lost 7 bases to trimming and J lost 5 bases; unmatched junction nucleotides: 8. The CDR3 is made up of 15 amino acids. The CDR3 DNA follows: TGTGCCAGCAAGTCCGGGACAGGGCGAACCGGGGAGCTGTTTTTT. This codes for CASKSGTGRTGELFF.

Notes on this clonotype: A much larger clone differs by one base, so this may be a read error. This chain joins TRBV4-2 and TRBJ1-3, with D unclear. The CDR3 loop spans 11 amino acids. CDR1 LGHNA and CDR2 YNFKEQ come from the germline V gene. The CDR3 sequence: CASSRGNTTYF. CDR3 nucleotide sequence: TGTGCCAGCAGCCGCGGGAACACCACATATTTT.

This clonotype was seen only a few times. A much larger clone lies one base from this, so it may be a read error. The V call is TRBV20-1, the J call TRBJ1-3; D remains unclear. CDR3 length: 13 amino acids. Germline CDR1 is DFQATT and CDR2 is SNEGSKA (reference sequence). CDR3: CSVRCAGLNAIYF. As DNA, the CDR3 is TGCAGTGTCAGGTGTGCAGGCCTAAACGCCATATATTTT.

This clonotype was found a few times. This clone may be a read error of a much larger clone one base away. The rearrangement uses TRBV7-2 and TRBJ1-2; tentatively, D is TRBD1 (5 bases). Looked up from germline, CDR1 is SGHTA and CDR2 is FQGNSA. V lost 4 bases and J 4 bases, leaving 13 bases between the germline ends. The CDR3 has 14 residues. CDR3 loop: CASSWGRAVYGYTF. For the CDR3, the DNA is TGTGCCAGCAGCTGGGGACGGGCCGTCTATGGCTACACCTTC.

This chain joins TRBV30 and TRBJ1-6, with D possibly TRBD1 on 5 matching bases. From germline, CDR1 is GTSNPN and CDR2 SVGIG (reference sequence). The CDR3 totals 15 residues. Trimming took off 3 bases at V and 10 bases at J, with 19 bases between the two ends. Written as DNA, the CDR3 is TGTGCCTGGAGACGTAAACAGGTGTTCGGGTCACCCCTCCACTTT. Protein product: CAWRRKQVFGSPLHF.